The 22 T cell receptor beta chains below all came from one sample that was sequenced in a study of T cell responses to AZD1222 COVID-19 vaccine. Assay used: immunoSEQ multiplex PCR; TCRdb lists only in-frame clones, some missing. This table holds 150,000 to 200,000 clones, 94% found once. Sequenced material: peripheral blood, taken on day 0 of AZD1222 vaccination. The receptor source for this set is an adult in good health.

The J gene is TRBJ2-2, the V gene TRBV10-3; TRBD2 agrees at 7 bases. V trimming: 6 bases; J trimming: 0 bases; junction bases outside the gene matches: 4. Germline CDR1 and CDR2: ENHRY and SYGVKD. The CDR3 extends over 15 amino acids. CDR3 sequence: CAIRYSGPNTGELFF. CDR3 bases: TGTGCCATCAGATATAGCGGGCCGAACACCGGGGAGCTGTTTTTT.

This clone has a single count. The chain links TRBV4-1 to TRBJ2-7; 7 nucleotides align to TRBD2. This CDR3 contains 15 residues. Germline trimming cut 0 bases from V and 4 bases from J; bases unmatched to any gene: 6. Germline-derived CDR1 and CDR2 are MGHRA and YSYEKL. The CDR3 sequence is CASSQDRAGIYEQYF. In DNA form, the CDR3 reads TGCGCCAGCAGCCAAGATAGAGCGGGGATATACGAGCAGTACTTC.

Only one count was recorded for this clone. The chain employs TRBV10-3 and TRBJ2-7; 9 nucleotides line up with TRBD1. Germline trimming cut 11 bases from V and 5 bases from J; bases unmatched to any gene: 13. This CDR3 comprises 14 residues. Germline V CDR1 and CDR2: ENHRY, SYGVKD. The CDR3 sequence: CAASSGTGPNEQYF. The DNA of the CDR3 is TGTGCCGCCTCTTCCGGGACAGGGCCCAACGAGCAGTACTTC.

The CDR3 nucleotides read TGTGCCAGCTCTCTCGGGGTCGATAGGGGCACTGAAGCTTTCTTT. Protein: CASSLGVDRGTEAFF. This chain joins TRBV18 and TRBJ1-1; a possible D gene is TRBD1 (5 bases). Germline V gene lookup returns CDR1 KGHSH and CDR2 LQKENI. The CDR3 length is 15 residues. V lost 6 bases, J lost 4 bases, and 18 bases lay in between. The whole variable domain, remainder taken from reference TRBV18 and TRBJ1-1, is NAGVMQNPRHLVRRRGQEARLRCSPMKGHSHVYWYRQLPEEGLKFMVYLQKENIIDESGMPKERFSAEFPKEGPSILRIQQVVRGDSAAYFCASSLGVDRGTEAFFGQGTRLTVV.

This clone has a single count. This sequence joins TRBV9 and TRBJ2-1, with TRBD2 as a possible D gene (6 bases). Trimming shortened V by 2 bases and J by 9 bases, and 12 bases separated the two germline ends. This CDR3 has 13 amino acids. Germline-derived CDR1 and CDR2 are SGDLS and YYNGEE. Here the CDR3 reads CASSVGGGGEQFF. For the CDR3, the DNA is TGTGCCAGCAGCGTGGGGGGAGGCGGTGAGCAGTTCTTC.

The genes are TRBV6-1 and TRBJ1-2; the D is unclear. V lost 1 base to trimming and J lost 2 bases, with 5 bases between them. CDR1 is MNHNS and CDR2 is SASEGT in the germline V gene. The CDR3 contains 13 residues. The CDR3 DNA is TGTGCCAGCAGTGAAGTGCCCAACTATGGCTACACCTTC. Its translation is CASSEVPNYGYTF.

V usage is TRBV20-1 and J usage is TRBJ2-1, with D uncertain. The V and J ends lost 3 bases and 8 bases respectively, with 11 bases between them. CDR1 and CDR2 from the germline V gene are DFQATT and SNEGSKA (reference sequence). The CDR3 consists of 12 residues. CDR3 in DNA: TGCAGTGCTAGTACTCTTGTTCATGAGCAGTTCTTC. It yields the protein CSASTLVHEQFF.

The V and J genes are TRBV6-2 or TRBV6-3 and TRBJ1-2; D ambiguous. With 2 bases removed from V and 5 bases from J, the gap between germline ends came to 6 bases. Looked up from germline, CDR1 is MNHEY and CDR2 is SVGEGT. The CDR3 loop spans 12 amino acids. The CDR3 loop reads CASSYLGYGYTF. CDR3 DNA sequence: TGTGCCAGCAGTTACCTAGGGTATGGCTACACCTTC.

The rearrangement joins TRBV6-5 to TRBJ2-1; D remains unclear. V was cut by 5 bases and J by 0 bases, with 11 bases left in between. CDR1 is MNHEY and CDR2 is SVGAGI in the germline V gene. The CDR3 is 15 amino acids. The CDR3 bases are TGTGCCAGCAGTCCGACCTACAGCTCCTACAATGAGCAGTTCTTC. This encodes CASSPTYSSYNEQFF.

The V and J genes are TRBV20-1 and TRBJ1-6; 7 nucleotides line up with TRBD1. The germline V gene encodes CDR1 DFQATT and CDR2 SNEGSKA (reference sequence). The length of the CDR3 is 15 residues. J lost 6 bases, V lost 3 bases, and 8 bases had no gene match. DNA for the CDR3: TGCAGTGCTAGTATAAAGACAGGGCTTAATTCACCCCTCCACTTT. This codes for CSASIKTGLNSPLHF.

The V call is TRBV5-5, the J call TRBJ2-3; tentatively, D is TRBD2 (6 bases). Deletions cut 4 bases from V and 2 bases from J, with 14 bases between. Per germline, CDR1 SGHKS and CDR2 YYEKEE (reference sequence). The CDR3 sequence is 15 residues long. As DNA, the CDR3 is TGTGCCAGCAGCCTCCTAGCGAGGGACACAGATACGCAGTATTTT. It yields the protein CASSLLARDTDTQYF.

The chain is built from TRBV11-2 and TRBJ1-3; D is uncertain. The length of the CDR3 is 17 residues. V was clipped by 1 base and J by 0 bases, with 13 bases between them. From germline, CDR1 is SGHAT and CDR2 FQNNGV. The DNA for the CDR3 is TGTGCCAGCAGCTTAGTAACGGTGCGAGCCTCTGGAAACACCATATATTTT. Translation gives CASSLVTVRASGNTIYF.

This chain joins TRBV5-1 and TRBJ2-5; D is perhaps TRBD1 (6 bases). V gave up 4 bases and J gave up 1 base, with 8 bases separating them. The length of the CDR3 is 13 residues. Per germline, CDR1 SGHRS and CDR2 YFSETQ. Here the CDR3 reads CASSPTGQETQYF. The CDR3 DNA reads as TGCGCCAGCAGCCCGACAGGCCAAGAGACCCAGTACTTC.

This clone was seen only once. The gene calls are TRBV3-1 (or the pseudogene TRBV3-2) and TRBJ2-2, with a weak D call TRBD2 (6 bases). The CDR3 is made up of 15 amino acids. Germline V gene sequence: CDR1 LGHDT, CDR2 YNNKEL (reference sequence). V was shortened by 4 bases and J by 7 bases, with 16 bases between the two germline ends. In nucleotides, the CDR3 is TGTGCCAGCAGCCGTCTCGGGACTCCGGGCGGGGAGCTGTTTTTT. Translating it yields CASSRLGTPGGELFF.

This rearrangement joins TRBV23-1 to TRBJ1-1; D gene unclear. TRBV23-1 is designated an ORF whose function remains uncertain. V dropped 5 bases and J dropped 4 bases, with 5 bases sitting between them. This CDR3 is 11 amino acids long. CDR3 sequence (DNA): TGCGCCAGCAGTAGGTCCACTGAAGCTTTCTTT. Translated, it gives CASSRSTEAFF.

This rearrangement joins TRBV11-2 to TRBJ1-1; TRBD1 matches at 9 bases. Germline assignment: CDR1 SGHAT and CDR2 FQNNGV. J gave up 3 bases and V 5 bases, and 13 bases lay outside the gene matches. The CDR3 has 17 amino acids. The CDR3 reads CASSTRDRVPADTEAFF. The CDR3 bases are TGTGCCAGCAGCACCCGGGACAGGGTGCCAGCCGACACTGAAGCTTTCTTT.

The CDR3 is CSASGRQMVGYTF. CDR3 nucleotide sequence: TGCAGTGCTAGTGGCCGGCAGATGGTTGGCTACACCTTC. The chain employs TRBV20-1 and TRBJ1-2; D is uncertain. The CDR3 has 13 amino acids. Germline CDR1 is DFQATT and CDR2 is SNEGSKA (reference sequence). V was trimmed by 3 bases and J by 7 bases, leaving 15 bases between them.

The DNA for the CDR3 is TGTGCCAGCAGTGAAGAAGCTGGACGGTTTGGGGAAAAACTGTTTTTT. It translates to CASSEEAGRFGEKLFF. V and J are TRBV6-1 and TRBJ1-4, with D uncertain. This CDR3 has 16 amino acids. Germline values: CDR1 MNHNS, CDR2 SASEGT. Deletions cut 1 base from V and 8 bases from J, with 17 bases between.

Remarks on this clone: One end of the junction is discordant with germline, which a read error may explain. The chain joins TRBV12-5 to TRBJ1-4; possibly TRBD1 for D (6 bases). CDR1 and CDR2 from the germline V gene are LGHNT and FRNRAP. This CDR3 contains 15 residues. DNA for the CDR3: TGTGCTAGTGGTTTGACGACAGGACGAGGTGAAAAATTGTTTTTT. Translated: CASGLTTGRGEKLFF.

The rearrangement uses TRBV7-9 and TRBJ1-2; D is ambiguous. Trimming took off 3 bases at V and 4 bases at J, with 6 bases between the two ends. Per the germline V gene, CDR1 is SEHNR and CDR2 is FQNEAQ (reference sequence). The CDR3 length is 12 residues. The CDR3 loop reads CASSFQGYGYTF. The CDR3 region has the DNA TGTGCCAGCAGCTTCCAAGGCTATGGCTACACCTTC.

This chain joins TRBV6-2 or TRBV6-3 and TRBJ1-5; D is unresolved. Germline assignment: CDR1 MNHEY and CDR2 SVGEGT. Trimming took off 1 base at V and 3 bases at J, with 10 bases between the two ends. The CDR3 has 15 residues. As DNA, the CDR3 is TGTGCCAGCAGTTACTACCCATATGACAATCAGCCCCAGCATTTT. It is translated as CASSYYPYDNQPQHF.

This sequence joins TRBV9 and TRBJ1-6, with D possibly being TRBD1 (5 bases). Germline assignment: CDR1 SGDLS and CDR2 YYNGEE. The ends were cut back, 2 bases at V and 7 bases at J, with 10 bases in the middle. CDR3 length: 14 residues. CDR3 coding DNA: TGTGCCAGCAGCGTTGGACAAGGGAATTCACCCCTCCACTTT. Protein sequence: CASSVGQGNSPLHF.